This entry is about one T cell receptor gamma chain. The antigen remains undetermined. This DNA translates differently at residue 9 from the TCRdb protein, which is that of a much larger clone; a read error is likely, and the protein shown is the DNA's own translation. The source of the sample is a study of γδ T cells in repeated Plasmodium falciparum infection. Overall study: Donors were malaria-exposed Malian children or age- and gender-matched Australian children.

Bulk repertoires came from Vgamma9/Vdelta2+ or Vdelta2-negative gammadelta T cells flow-sorted from PBMC. TCRdb re-processed the multiplex PCR reads using CATT. The sample has 30,000 or so gamma-chain clones, roughly 1.4% seen once. Germline V gene data show CDR1 as GITISATS and CDR2 as ISYDGTV (reference sequence). The CDR3 extends over 14 amino acids. Findings and caveats of the study: Vgamma9/Vdelta2+ repertoires stayed stably polyclonal over time and infection. Vdelta2-negative gammadelta repertoires appeared less diverse and less shared in Malian than Australian children.

The source of this sequence is a pool of human donors (malaria-infected and uninfected, not separated). The sample consisted of gamma-delta T cells from blood. This chain uses TRGV9 with TRGJ1 or TRGJ2. No J segment appears in TCRdb, so it was assigned here by matching the sequence to germline. The CDR3 loop is CALWELLNCYKKLF. Here the CDR3 DNA reads TGTGCCTTGTGGGAGCTTTTGAATTGTTATAAGAAACTCTTT.